The rows below give T cell receptor beta chains drawn from one sample of a study of T cells in Graves' hyperthyroidism and ophthalmopathy. One entry per CDR3 protein results from TCRdb running MiXCR on the multiplex PCR reads. The data hold some 620,000 distinct CDR3 sequences, with 15% to 20% observed a single time. Sequencing was carried out using blood. Receptors originate from a woman under 40 with Graves' hyperthyroidism. The CDR3 runs from the conserved cysteine through the conserved F or W. D genes are given only for firm matches. Clone size is stated in some rows and not others, as once, few, many or a class when expanded.

J: TRBJ1-5
V: TRBV10-1
size: .
D: .
DNA: TGCGCCAGCAGTGAGTCGACAGTAAATCAGCCCCAGCATTTT
CDR3: CASSESTVNQPQHF

J: TRBJ2-1
V: TRBV20-1
size: few
D: TRBD2
DNA: TGCAGTGCTACTCAGAGCGGGAGGGCCTTGAATGAGCAGTTCTTC
CDR3: CSATQSGRALNEQFF

J: TRBJ2-1
V: TRBV14
size: many
D: .
DNA: TGTGCCAGCAGCACGCGTAGGGTCGTGCAGTTCTTC
CDR3: CASSTRRVVQFF

J: TRBJ2-3
V: TRBV28
size: many
D: .
DNA: TGTGCCAGCAGTTTGTCAGGGGGAGGAGATACGCAGTATTTT
CDR3: CASSLSGGGDTQYF

J: TRBJ2-7
V: TRBV7-2
size: .
D: .
DNA: TGTGCCAGCAGCCTAGGACCCCGGGACGGCGTCTCCGAGCAGTACTTC
CDR3: CASSLGPRDGVSEQYF

J: TRBJ2-3
V: TRBV24-1
size: .
D: .
DNA: TGTGCCACCAGTGACCCCGGGACGGACACAGATACGCAGTATTTT
CDR3: CATSDPGTDTDTQYF

J: TRBJ2-2
V: TRBV29-1
size: .
D: .
DNA: TGCAGCGTTCGAGAGTCAGGCAGGTACACCGGGGAGCTGTTTTTT
CDR3: CSVRESGRYTGELFF

J: TRBJ1-3
V: TRBV10-3
size: .
D: TRBD1
DNA: TGTGCCATCGGGGACAGTACGTTGCAGTCGGGAAACACCATATATTTT
CDR3: CAIGDSTLQSGNTIYF

J: TRBJ1-4
V: TRBV18
size: .
D: TRBD1
DNA: TGTGCCAGCTCACCGGAGCGAGGGACAGGGGGCGAAAAACTGTTTTTT
CDR3: CASSPERGTGGEKLFF

J: TRBJ1-5
V: TRBV12-3/TRBV12-4
size: many
D: .
DNA: TGTGCCAGCAGGGCGGATGGGAATCAGCCCCAGCATTTT
CDR3: CASRADGNQPQHF

J: TRBJ2-1
V: TRBV7-2
size: many
D: .
DNA: TGTGCCAGCAGCTTAGTTAGGAGCAATGAGCAGTTCTTC
CDR3: CASSLVRSNEQFF

J: TRBJ2-5
V: TRBV5-5
size: .
D: TRBD1
DNA: TGTGCCAGCAGCCGAGTCGCCCTACGGGACAGGGCTGAGACCCAGTACTTC
CDR3: CASSRVALRDRAETQYF

J: TRBJ2-3
V: TRBV5-8
size: .
D: TRBD2
DNA: TGTGCCAGCAGCCTTGGACTAGTTGGCGATACGCAGTATTTT
CDR3: CASSLGLVGDTQYF

J: TRBJ1-2
V: TRBV5-1
size: few
D: TRBD1
DNA: TGCGCCAGCAGCCTCGGGACAGGGGGCTATGCATCCTATGGCTACACCTTC
CDR3: CASSLGTGGYASYGYTF

J: TRBJ2-3
V: TRBV27
size: many
D: TRBD2
DNA: TGTGCCAGCAGTGCAGAACTAGCGGGAGATGGAGATACGCAGTATTTT
CDR3: CASSAELAGDGDTQYF

J: TRBJ2-1
V: TRBV5-1
size: few
D: .
DNA: TGCGCCAGCAGCTTTGGGGGGACGGGCAATGAGCAGTTCTTC
CDR3: CASSFGGTGNEQFF

J: TRBJ2-1
V: TRBV7-2
size: .
D: .
DNA: TGTGCCAGCACCTTAGGGGGGGTCTCCTACAATGAGCAGTTCTTC
CDR3: CASTLGGVSYNEQFF

J: TRBJ2-5
V: TRBV7-9
size: .
D: .
DNA: TGTGCCAGTAACCTCTCTGGACCCCGTTGTTGGACCCAGTACTTC
CDR3: CASNLSGPRCWTQYF

J: TRBJ2-1
V: TRBV7-3
size: many
D: .
DNA: TGTGCCAGCAGCTTAACGGGCAGCCACAATGAGCAGTTCTTC
CDR3: CASSLTGSHNEQFF

J: TRBJ2-3
V: TRBV7-3
size: many
D: .
DNA: TGTGCCAGCAGCGGCGGGACTCTCACAGATACGCAGTATTTT
CDR3: CASSGGTLTDTQYF

J: TRBJ2-1
V: TRBV20-1
size: many
D: .
DNA: TGCAGTGCTCGTTCGGGGCGGGGTTCCTACAATGAGCAGTTCTTC
CDR3: CSARSGRGSYNEQFF

J: TRBJ2-2
V: TRBV7-8
size: few
D: .
DNA: TGTGCCAGCGTCTGGGATAGGGGCTTGGGCACCGGGGAGCTGTTTTTT
CDR3: CASVWDRGLGTGELFF

J: TRBJ2-1
V: TRBV30
size: many
D: .
DNA: TGTGCCTGGAGTGGGGGGAAGGTGGTGAGGGATGAGCAGTTCTTC
CDR3: CAWSGGKVVRDEQFF

J: TRBJ2-5
V: TRBV11-2
size: many
D: .
DNA: TGTGCCAGCAGCCCGGGAGTGTACCAAGAGACCCAGTACTTC
CDR3: CASSPGVYQETQYF

J: TRBJ2-5
V: TRBV10-3
size: .
D: .
DNA: TGTGCCATCAGTGAGGGGGCTGATGAGACCCAGTACTTC
CDR3: CAISEGADETQYF

J: TRBJ2-1
V: TRBV6-2/TRBV6-3
size: .
D: TRBD2
DNA: TGTGCCAGCATTCGTACGGGAGGGTCAAGTGAGCAGTTCTTC
CDR3: CASIRTGGSSEQFF

J: TRBJ2-3
V: TRBV30
size: many
D: .
DNA: TGTGCCTGGACCCCCCATGGCACAGATACGCAGTATTTT
CDR3: CAWTPHGTDTQYF

J: TRBJ2-7
V: TRBV27
size: many
D: .
DNA: TGTGCCAGCAGTTACTCATGGACAAGCTCCTACGAGCAGTACTTC
CDR3: CASSYSWTSSYEQYF

J: TRBJ2-3
V: TRBV7-3
size: .
D: .
DNA: TGTGCCAGCAGCTCAATCACTCCGGATACGCAGTATTTT
CDR3: CASSSITPDTQYF

J: TRBJ1-1
V: TRBV28
size: many
D: TRBD1
DNA: TGTGCCAGCAGTTTTAGCCGGGACAGGCCTGAAGCTTTCTTT
CDR3: CASSFSRDRPEAFF

J: TRBJ2-7
V: TRBV28
size: few
D: .
DNA: TGTGCCAGCAGATACAGGAGCTCCTACGAGCAGTACTTC
CDR3: CASRYRSSYEQYF

J: TRBJ1-6
V: TRBV27
size: many
D: .
DNA: TGTGCCAGCAGCCGAGGGCAGTCCAATTCACCCCTCCACTTT
CDR3: CASSRGQSNSPLHF

J: TRBJ2-3
V: TRBV6-2/TRBV6-3
size: few
D: .
DNA: TGTGCCAGCAGTTACTGGCTATCCGCAAACACAGATACGCAGTATTTT
CDR3: CASSYWLSANTDTQYF

J: TRBJ1-2
V: TRBV28
size: .
D: .
DNA: TGTGCCAGCAGAACAACAGGAACATCTAACTATGGCTACACCTTC
CDR3: CASRTTGTSNYGYTF

J: TRBJ1-1
V: TRBV7-2
size: .
D: TRBD1
DNA: TGTGCCAGCAGCAACCAGATCACAGGGGGCGGACTCACTGAAGCTCTCTTT
CDR3: CASSNQITGGGLTEALF

J: TRBJ1-5
V: TRBV28
size: many
D: TRBD1
DNA: TGTGCCAGCAGTCGGACCTCGACAGGGGGACAGCCCCAGCATTTT
CDR3: CASSRTSTGGQPQHF

J: TRBJ2-1
V: TRBV7-9
size: many
D: TRBD2
DNA: TGTGCCAGCAGCCAGACTAGCGGGAGTGCGTTCTTC
CDR3: CASSQTSGSAFF

J: TRBJ1-4
V: TRBV9
size: .
D: .
DNA: TGTGCCAGCAGCACAACAGGGTTGGGAGAAGAAAAACTGTTTTTT
CDR3: CASSTTGLGEEKLFF

J: TRBJ1-1
V: TRBV4-1
size: few
D: TRBD1
DNA: TGCGCCAGCAGCCCTCCAGACAGGGGGCTTTGTGGCACTGAAGCTTTCTTT
CDR3: CASSPPDRGLCGTEAFF

J: TRBJ2-3
V: TRBV24-1
size: many
D: .
DNA: TGTGCCACCTCCTACGGGGGAAGGGATACGCAGTATTTT
CDR3: CATSYGGRDTQYF

J: TRBJ2-7
V: TRBV5-6
size: few
D: .
DNA: TGTGCCAGCAGCCAAGGACATTTGCAGTACTTC
CDR3: CASSQGHLQYF

J: TRBJ2-7
V: TRBV29-1
size: many
D: TRBD2
DNA: TGCAGCGTTGAATTGGGGACTAGCGGGAGTCTTTCCTACGAGCAGTACTTC
CDR3: CSVELGTSGSLSYEQYF

J: TRBJ2-7
V: TRBV3-2
size: .
D: .
DNA: TGTGCCAGCAGCCAAGAGACACGGGACGGTTACTACGAGCAGTACTTC
CDR3: CASSQETRDGYYEQYF

J: TRBJ2-7
V: TRBV6-2/TRBV6-3
size: .
D: TRBD2
DNA: TGTGCCAGCAGTTACTCGGCTAGCGGAACCTCCTACGAGCAGTACTTC
CDR3: CASSYSASGTSYEQYF

J: TRBJ1-4
V: TRBV15
size: .
D: .
DNA: TGTGCCACCAGCAAAGCTCCCCGCGACATTAGAAAGAAAAAACTGTTTTTT
CDR3: CATSKAPRDIRKKKLFF

J: TRBJ1-1
V: TRBV6-1
size: many
D: TRBD1
DNA: TGTGCCAGCAGTGATTGGGGACAGGGGTTTATGAACACTGAAGCTTTCTTT
CDR3: CASSDWGQGFMNTEAFF

J: TRBJ1-3
V: TRBV28
size: few
D: .
DNA: TGTGCCAGCAGTTTCGGGATGAGCGGAAACACCATATATTTT
CDR3: CASSFGMSGNTIYF

J: TRBJ1-2
V: TRBV29-1
size: few
D: .
DNA: TGCACCCTTTCGGAGGGATATGGCTATGGCTACACCTTC
CDR3: CTLSEGYGYGYTF

J: TRBJ2-3
V: TRBV7-2
size: many
D: TRBD2
DNA: TGTGCCAGCAGCCCGGATCAGACTAGCTGGGATACGCAGTATTTT
CDR3: CASSPDQTSWDTQYF

J: TRBJ2-7
V: TRBV7-8
size: many
D: TRBD2
DNA: TGTGCCAGCAGCCCAGGACCCCGGACTAGCGGTTTCCACGAGCAGTACTTC
CDR3: CASSPGPRTSGFHEQYF

J: TRBJ2-5
V: TRBV27
size: many
D: .
DNA: TGTGCCAGCAGTCCCGTCCAAGAGACCCAGTACTTC
CDR3: CASSPVQETQYF

J: TRBJ2-3
V: TRBV7-8
size: few
D: TRBD2
DNA: TGTGCCAGCAGCTCCCCGGGACTAGCGGGTGTTACGGATACGCAGTATTTT
CDR3: CASSSPGLAGVTDTQYF

J: TRBJ2-3
V: TRBV15
size: .
D: .
DNA: TGTGCCACCGGTCGAGAGAAGTTCGGAGGCACAGATACGCAGTATTTT
CDR3: CATGREKFGGTDTQYF

J: TRBJ1-6
V: TRBV5-1
size: .
D: .
DNA: TGCGCCAGCAGCCGGATCGACTCAGAGGGATCACCCCTCCACTTT
CDR3: CASSRIDSEGSPLHF

J: TRBJ2-3
V: TRBV11-3
size: many
D: .
DNA: TGTGCCAGCAGCTTTGACGGACCCACAGATACGCAGTATTTT
CDR3: CASSFDGPTDTQYF

J: TRBJ2-1
V: TRBV6-2/TRBV6-3
size: many
D: TRBD2
DNA: TGTGCCAGCAGTTCTGGGGGACTAGCGGGAGGTGCCTACAATGAGCAGTTCTTC
CDR3: CASSSGGLAGGAYNEQFF

J: TRBJ1-5
V: TRBV5-6
size: few
D: .
DNA: TGTGCCAGCAGCTTGGCCGGGAAGGGGAGTCAGCCCCAGCATTTT
CDR3: CASSLAGKGSQPQHF

J: TRBJ2-1
V: TRBV28
size: many
D: .
DNA: TGTGCCAGCAGTTTAAGCAGGTATGGTGAGCAGTTCTTC
CDR3: CASSLSRYGEQFF